This T cell receptor (beta chain) emerged from a study of regulatory T cells in long-lasting Graves disease. Notes on the study in general: Repertoires from persistent disease leaned toward TRBV28, TRBJ1-2 and TRBJ2-5. In persistent patients, shared public clonotypes (around 2,500) outnumbered those in new patients (approximately 940). Persistent Graves' patients showed reduced TCR diversity versus newly diagnosed patients.

There are many counts of this clonotype. Its antigen is unknown. V lost 0 bases to trimming and J lost 4 bases, with 6 bases between them. The CDR3 is made up of 13 amino acids. Per germline, CDR1 SGHTA and CDR2 FQGTGA. Time point noted: newly diagnosed GD, antithyroid drugs for less than 3 months. Generation of the TCR library employed RNA extracted from PBMCs. Library construction for TCR beta used iRepertoire HTBI primers and Arm-PCR of CDR3 regions. In the original processing: Identification yielded some 60 TRBV and 13 to 15 TRBJ segments across samples. TCRdb redid the calling of the multiplex PCR reads with MiXCR, one entry per CDR3 protein. TCRdb, rather than the study authors, made the V and J calls. The sample holds 300,000 to 400,000 distinct CDR3 sequences, about 14% seen once.

The sequence derives from a female donor with Graves disease. The chain is built from TRBV7-3 and TRBJ2-5; D is unclear. Sequences were derived from peripheral blood mononuclear cells (PBMCs), sampled at new diagnosis, from a patient treated with antithyroid drugs. For the CDR3, the DNA is TGTGCCAGCAGCTTAACGGGCGCAGAGACCCAGTACTTC. Translated: CASSLTGAETQYF.